A single sample gave rise to the 9 T cell receptor beta chains below, sequenced in a study of T cells in women clearing cervical HPV infection. Sequenced by immunoSEQ multiplex PCR; TCRdb stores in-frame clones only, minus some. The table lists 20,000 to 30,000 clones, with around 7.2% in the top ten. The sample consisted of blood buffy coat. The receptors derive from a woman between 18 and 69 years old with a cervical HPV16 infection that either progressed to CIN3+ or cleared (not recorded which).

As regards this clone: The sequenced fragment ends 3 residues before the CDR3 boundary, so the rest is inferred from the germline J gene. The sample carries other DNA sequences with the same CDR3. The chain has TRBV19 and TRBJ1-3; the D gene is possibly TRBD1 (5 bases). Trimming cost V 7 bases and J 2 bases, with 9 bases left between them. The germline CDR1 and CDR2 sequences are LNHDA and SQIVND (reference sequence). This CDR3 has 13 amino acids. CDR3 sequence reads: CASTRGAGNTIYF. Incomplete CDR3 DNA: TGTGCCAGTACGCGGGGGGCTGGAAACACC.

In regard to this clone: The read ends 3 residues shy of where the CDR3 ends; the end is completed using the germline J gene. The chain employs TRBV5-5 and TRBJ2-7; TRBD1 matches 9 bases. Germline CDR1 and CDR2: SGHKS and YYEKEE (reference sequence). The CDR3 extends over 15 amino acids. The ends lost 1 base at V and 3 bases at J; junction bases unmatched: 5. The CDR3: CASSLRPGQGYEQYF. Partial CDR3 DNA: TGTGCCAGCAGCTTGAGACCGGGACAGGGCTACGAG.

The CDR3 bases that were read are TGTGCCAGCAGCTTACAGGGGGCCCACGGGGAG. It codes for CASSLQGAHGE. The complete CDR3 reads CASSLQGAHGELFF. The chain is built from TRBV7-4 and TRBJ2-2; 8 nucleotides align to TRBD1. The read falls 3 residues short of the CDR3 end, and the missing part is taken from the germline J gene. Germline CDR1 reads SGHVT; CDR2 reads SQSDAQ. V lost 2 bases, J lost 7 bases, and 3 bases stayed unmatched. CDR3 length: 14 residues.

Incomplete CDR3 DNA: TGTGCCAGCAGCCCTGCGCGCGGGGAAGGTGAAAAA. It encodes CASSPARGEGEK. The whole CDR3 protein reads CASSPARGEGEKLFF. V gene TRBV7-9 combines with J gene TRBJ1-4, with no clear D. The CDR3 extends 3 residues past the end of the read, so its final part is completed from the germline J gene. Trimming took off 5 bases at V and 7 bases at J, with 17 bases between the two ends. The germline V gene has CDR1 SEHNR and CDR2 FQNEAQ (reference sequence). The CDR3 extends over 15 amino acids.

As to this clone: The CDR3 end lies 3 residues beyond the end of the read and is filled in from the germline J gene. The chain employs TRBV2 and TRBJ1-2; no clear D gene. The V gene's germline CDR1 is SNHLY and CDR2 FYNNEI. The CDR3 length is 12 residues. With 7 bases removed from V and 0 bases from J, the gap between germline ends came to 6 bases. The CDR3 DNA, read in part, is TGTGCCAGCACTAGAACTAACTATGGC. Encoded protein: CASTRTNYG. The CDR3 in its entirety is CASTRTNYGYTF.

Concerning this clone: The CDR3 is cut off 3 residues early in the read; its end comes from the germline J gene. V usage is TRBV7-3 and J usage is TRBJ2-4; the match to TRBD2 covers 10 bases. Per the germline V gene, CDR1 is SGHTA and CDR2 is FQGTGA. J lost 4 bases, V lost 6 bases, and 9 bases had no gene match. There are 16 residues in the CDR3. The CDR3 region is CASSSSGRAGKNIQYF. The CDR3 DNA, read in part, is TGTGCCAGCAGTTCCAGCGGGAGGGCAGGGAAAAACATT.

Comment on this clone: The CDR3 end is not reached by the read, which stops 3 residues before it; the germline J gene fills it in. Other DNA sequences from this sample encode an identical CDR3 as well. The V gene is TRBV18, the J gene TRBJ2-7; D is perhaps TRBD1 (5 bases). CDR1 and CDR2 (germline): KGHSH, LQKENI. The CDR3 has 14 amino acids. The V end lost 2 bases, the J end lost 5 bases, and 13 bases lay between the germline ends. The CDR3 here is CASSPEYLRDEQYF. CDR3 DNA (partial): TGTGCCAGCTCACCAGAATACCTCAGGGACGAG.

About this clone itself: The read gets to within 3 residues of the CDR3 end, and the germline J gene fills in the rest. J is TRBJ2-7 and V is TRBV19, with 10 bases lining up with TRBD2. Per germline, CDR1 LNHDA and CDR2 SQIVND (reference sequence). J was trimmed by 2 bases and V by 3 bases; bases with no gene match: 7. The CDR3 is 16 residues long. CDR3 region: CASSMTPSGRAYEQYF. The covered CDR3 bases are TGTGCCAGTAGTATGACCCCCAGCGGGAGGGCCTACGAG.

A note on this clone: The read falls 3 residues short of the CDR3 end, and the missing part is taken from the germline J gene. This sequence joins TRBV13 and TRBJ2-3, with 8 bases matching TRBD1. Germline V gene lookup returns CDR1 PRHDT and CDR2 FYEKMQ (reference sequence). CDR3 length: 14 residues. V was clipped by 5 bases and J by 3 bases; unmatched bases: 4. The chain's CDR3 is CASSTRQGTDTQYF. Incomplete CDR3 DNA: TGTGCCAGCAGCACCCGACAGGGGACAGATACG.